Below, one TCR beta chain is given with its context. The antigen remains undetermined. These data originate in a study of CD8 T cell repertoires and HIV-1 epitope variants. This CDR3 region has 16 residues. Germline V CDR1 and CDR2: MNHEY, SMNVEV (reference sequence). The V gene lost 0 bases and the J gene lost 3 bases, with 15 bases spanning the gap. The table came from immunoSEQ multiplex PCR; TCRdb's copy has only in-frame clones and leaves some out. The table lists around 5,400 clones, approximately 62% of them singletons. This sequence originates from a male donor with HIV. Material: cultured CD8+ T cells derived from PBMCs. V usage is TRBV27 and J usage is TRBJ2-7; no firm D call. The CDR3 DNA follows: TGTGCCAGCAGTTTATCGTCAGCCGGGTGGTTCTACGAGCAGTACTTC. Translated: CASSLSSAGWFYEQYF.